This TCR beta chain was obtained from a study of T cell responses to AZD1222 COVID-19 vaccine. Broader study findings: Clonal diversity may have been underestimated in mostly white British donors.

The count of this clone is one. Its antigen is unidentified. The data were produced by immunoSEQ multiplex PCR, yet TCRdb's version contains in-frame clones alone and is incomplete. The table has roughly 130,000 clones, roughly 86% seen once. Germline V CDR1 and CDR2: MNHEY, SVGEGT. The CDR3 runs to 14 residues. V was shortened by 1 base and J by 2 bases, with 8 bases between the two germline ends. Sample: peripheral blood, taken on day 0 of AZD1222 vaccination. The chain carries TRBV6-2 or TRBV6-3 and TRBJ1-2; TRBD1 might be the D (5 bases). The TCR originated in an adult in good health. The CDR3 DNA is TGTGCCAGCAGTTACTACAGGAGGAACTATGGCTACACCTTC. Encoded protein: CASSYYRRNYGYTF.